This T cell receptor beta chain is from a study of blood T cell repertoires in COVID-19. On the study more broadly: Both acute and convalescent COVID-19 samples were obtained from the United States, Italy and Spain. PBMCs, B-cell-depleted T cells, or T cells were the source of the cDNA or gDNA that made up the material.

Study processing details: Estimation of nucleated cell counts was performed using reference gene primer amplification. Clones were read by immunoSEQ multiplex PCR, and TCRdb kept only the in-frame ones, dropping some. The V and J calls and clone size were taken over from that table, and D and trimming were inferred from the DNA. Here the sample spans fewer than 200,000 clones, about three quarters being singletons. In germline, CDR1 is SGHTA, CDR2 FQGTGA. The CDR3 consists of 16 residues. The V end lost 5 bases, the J end lost 2 bases, and 16 bases lay between the germline ends. This clonotype was obtained from a woman in her seventies with acute or convalescent COVID-19. Sequences were obtained from peripheral blood. The chain uses TRBV7-3 and TRBJ2-4, with D perhaps TRBD2 (6 bases). The CDR3 sequence: CASSPAAGRTKNIQYF. The CDR3 coding sequence is TGTGCCAGCAGCCCGGCGGCAGGGAGGACCAAAAACATTCAGTACTTC.